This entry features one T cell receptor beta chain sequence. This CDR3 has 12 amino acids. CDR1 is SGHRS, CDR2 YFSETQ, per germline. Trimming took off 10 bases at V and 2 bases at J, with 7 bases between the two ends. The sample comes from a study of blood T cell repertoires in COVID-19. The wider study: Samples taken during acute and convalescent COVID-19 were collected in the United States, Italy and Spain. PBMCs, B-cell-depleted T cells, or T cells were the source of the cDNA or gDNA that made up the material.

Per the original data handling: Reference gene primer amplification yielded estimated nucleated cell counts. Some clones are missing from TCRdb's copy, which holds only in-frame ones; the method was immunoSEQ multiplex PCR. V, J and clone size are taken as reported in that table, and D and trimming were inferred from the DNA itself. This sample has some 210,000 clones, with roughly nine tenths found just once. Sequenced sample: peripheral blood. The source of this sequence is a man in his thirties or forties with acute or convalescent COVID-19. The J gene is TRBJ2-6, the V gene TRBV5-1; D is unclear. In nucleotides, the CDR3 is TGCGCCCACCGGGCTGGGGCCAACGTCCTGACTTTC. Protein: CAHRAGANVLTF.